These 3 T cell receptor beta chains were all obtained from the same sample, sequenced in a study of T cells in Graves' hyperthyroidism and ophthalmopathy. RNA transcripts were the template for amplifying TCR beta CDR3 regions. The primer set for the first-round RT-PCR of the TCR CDR3 was HTBI. TCRdb itself ran the multiplex PCR reads through MiXCR, one entry per CDR3 protein. The sample has hundreds of thousands of distinct CDR3 sequences; roughly 23% are singletons. The specimen was blood. The receptors come from a woman in her seventies with Graves' ophthalmopathy.

To note about this clonotype: A junction end diverges from the germline sequence, so it may reflect a read error. The chain recombines TRBV7-2 with TRBJ2-2, with 11 bases matching TRBD2. Germline lookup yields CDR1 SGHTA and CDR2 FQGNSA. The CDR3 has 19 residues. The CDR3 DNA follows: TGCGCCAGCAGCTTGGGGCCATCCGGGACTAGCGGTAGCACCGGGGAGCTGTTTTTT. Amino acid sequence: CASSLGPSGTSGSTGELFF.

This clonotype has a count of ten or more. This chain joins TRBV10-3 and TRBJ2-1; 8 positions agree with TRBD2. CDR3 length equals 14 residues. Germline lookup yields CDR1 ENHRY and CDR2 SYGVKD. Trimming cost V 4 bases and J 8 bases; bases outside gene matches: 7. This CDR3 is CAISGTSTTDEQFF. The CDR3 nucleotides are TGTGCCATCAGTGGGACTAGCACGACCGATGAGCAGTTCTTC.

The rearrangement links TRBV19 to TRBJ1-2, with a tentative D call TRBD1 (6 bases). The CDR3 loop spans 17 amino acids. The ends were cut back, 4 bases at V and 0 bases at J, with 18 bases in the middle. Germline V gene data show CDR1 as LNHDA and CDR2 as SQIVND (reference sequence). Here the CDR3 DNA reads TGTGCCAGTAGTACGGGGACAATGAAGTTAACTAACTATGGCTACACCTTC. Amino acids: CASSTGTMKLTNYGYTF.